This TCR beta chain was documented in a study of spatial heterogeneity in lung cancer (dated by TCRdb to between 2018 and 2020). For the study in its entirety: Samples were obtained from 72 patients with early-stage, untreated non-small cell lung cancer from the lung TRACERx cohort. Follow-up PBMC samples were sequenced whenever available, with a median time to follow-up of about 2 years after resection. Beta-chain transcripts were consistently detected in greater numbers than alpha-chain transcripts, which likely reflects a higher abundance of beta-chain transcripts. In the raw uncorrected reads, each unique combination of TCR and UMI appeared more than ten times on average. In non-small cell lung cancer, the study made a quantitative comparison of TCR alpha and beta repertoires among multiple tumor regions, matched nontumor lung and blood. Nonsynonymous mutation counts, determined by whole-exome sequencing of tumor tissue, were related to TCR repertoire features. At surgery, hundreds of tumor regions, 63 to 70 matched nontumor lung samples and more than 55 PBMC samples were TCR-sequenced for both alpha and beta chains.

The time point label, as the study defines it: blood at routine non-recurrence follow-up after resection. TCR sequencing used whole RNA extracted from tumor and nontumor lung tissue, or from cryopreserved PBMC samples, without cell sorting. A patient was chosen for TCR sequencing only when enough RNA was available from at least two tumor regions. On this clonotype: The antigen it recognizes is unknown. This may be a read error, as it is one base from a much larger clone.

Library prep was done by 5' RACE. The instrument given in TCRdb is NextSeq 500. The TCR library protocol attached a unique molecular identifier to each TCR cDNA molecule to allow correction of PCR and sequencing errors. Per the source publication's procedure: Decombinator tools were used for TCR identification, UMI-based error correction and CDR3 extraction. TCRs above a frequency of 2 per 1,000, corresponding to the top 1% of the tumor frequency distribution, were defined as expanded. Renyi diversity was computed with the R vegan package after each repertoire had been subsampled 100 times to 5,000 TCRs. CDR3 similarity networks were built from amino acid triplet string-kernel similarity, connecting CDR3s with pairwise similarity above 0.82. The public reads were reanalyzed by TCRdb: fastp trimming at Q25, MiXCR alignment, in-frame beta chains only. Identical CDR3 protein sequences are pooled into one entry, listed with their most common genes and DNA. It is TCRdb's table, rather than the study itself, that gives the V and J calls and clone size. This sample has roughly 120,000 distinct CDR3 sequences in its table, and 12% of those were observed once. In total, the top ten clones hold 16% of the sample.

Broader findings and caveats from the paper: Additional single-cell paired TCR alpha and beta sequencing was considered necessary to confirm, at a functional level, the hypothesis that regional TCRs recognize regional mutations. Ubiquitous expanded tumor TCRs showed up in blood more often at tumor resection than at routine follow-up. Only 11 to 15 patients were included in the comparisons of baseline and follow-up blood repertoires.

The sequence was obtained from a male donor with early-stage non-small cell lung cancer. The sequences come from PBMCs, collected at follow-up.

Here the CDR3 is given as CTSSQGTGPTEAFF. DNA sequence: TGTACCAGCAGCCAAGGGACAGGGCCTACTGAAGCTTTCTTT. The chain is assembled from TRBV3-1 and TRBJ1-1; 9 central nucleotides agree with TRBD1. The CDR3 runs 14 amino acids, cysteine and phenylalanine included. The read is trimmed to its CDR3 DNA, 42 bases read in frame from base 1. Reading the germline V gene (reference sequence) gives CDR1 LGHDT and CDR2 YNNKEL.